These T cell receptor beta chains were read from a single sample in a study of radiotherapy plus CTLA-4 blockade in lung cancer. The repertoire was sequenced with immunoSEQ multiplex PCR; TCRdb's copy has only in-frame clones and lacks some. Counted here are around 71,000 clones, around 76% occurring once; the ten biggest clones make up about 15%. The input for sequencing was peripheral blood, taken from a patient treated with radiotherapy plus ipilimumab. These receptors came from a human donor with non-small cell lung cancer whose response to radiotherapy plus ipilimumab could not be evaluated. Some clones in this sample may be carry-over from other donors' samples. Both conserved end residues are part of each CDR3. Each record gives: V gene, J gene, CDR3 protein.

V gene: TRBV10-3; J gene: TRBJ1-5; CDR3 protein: CAISDRDNQPQHF
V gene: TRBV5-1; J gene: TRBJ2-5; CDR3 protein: CASSPTGGQETQYF
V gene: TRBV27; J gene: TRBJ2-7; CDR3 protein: CASSLKEGPYEQYF
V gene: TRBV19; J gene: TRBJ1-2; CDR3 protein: CASSIDLAGSYTF
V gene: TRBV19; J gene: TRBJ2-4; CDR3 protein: CASSQGTKNIQYF
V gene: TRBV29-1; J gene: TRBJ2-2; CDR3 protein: CSVVSRGGTGELFF
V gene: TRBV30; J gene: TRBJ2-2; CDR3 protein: CAIASGGNTGELFF
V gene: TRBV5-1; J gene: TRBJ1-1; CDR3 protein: CASSFTGPYEAFF
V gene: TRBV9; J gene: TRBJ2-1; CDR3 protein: CASGLGGLGNEQFF
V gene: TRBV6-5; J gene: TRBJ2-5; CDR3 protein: CASSRTRGGRETQYF
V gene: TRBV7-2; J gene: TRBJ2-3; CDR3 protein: CASSPYRSGVADTQYF
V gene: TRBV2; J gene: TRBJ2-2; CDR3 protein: CASSGRTGLAGELFF
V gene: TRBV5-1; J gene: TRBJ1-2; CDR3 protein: CASSLTGQGASGYTF
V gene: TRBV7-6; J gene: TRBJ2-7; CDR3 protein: CASSFGGGSYEQYF
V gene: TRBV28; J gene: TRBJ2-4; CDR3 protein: CASTPHYRENIQYF
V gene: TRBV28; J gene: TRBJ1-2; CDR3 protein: CASSGGGYGYTF
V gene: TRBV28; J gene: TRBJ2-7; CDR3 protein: CASRSTIGGVLSYEQYF
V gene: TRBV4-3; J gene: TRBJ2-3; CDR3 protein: CASSYRDRDTDTQYF
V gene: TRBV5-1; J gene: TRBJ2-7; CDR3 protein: CASSFSGSYEQYF
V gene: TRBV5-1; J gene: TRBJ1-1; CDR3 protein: CASSLEWGATEAFF
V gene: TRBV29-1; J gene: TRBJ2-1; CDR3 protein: CSVERRGRWELLGSYNEQFF
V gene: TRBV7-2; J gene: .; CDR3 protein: CASSLGTSGLAYEQYF
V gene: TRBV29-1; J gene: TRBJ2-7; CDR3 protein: CSVASLGLVPYEQYF
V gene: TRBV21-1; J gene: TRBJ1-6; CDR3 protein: CAISPTGTNSPLHF
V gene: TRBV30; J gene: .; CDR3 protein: CAWKGTTTYEQYF
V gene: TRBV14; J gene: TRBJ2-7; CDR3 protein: CASSSTGTKQYF
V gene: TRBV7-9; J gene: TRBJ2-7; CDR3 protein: CASSPTGNYEQYF
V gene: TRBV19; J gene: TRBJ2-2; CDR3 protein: CASSIGGQGLFTGELFF
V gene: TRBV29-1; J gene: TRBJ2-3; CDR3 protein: CSVGGTGTPDTQYF
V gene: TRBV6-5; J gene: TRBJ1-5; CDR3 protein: CASSFQQGARGQPQHF
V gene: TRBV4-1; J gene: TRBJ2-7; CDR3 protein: CASSLGGWGRNEQYF
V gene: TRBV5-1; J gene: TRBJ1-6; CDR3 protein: CASRPGGSGSPLHF
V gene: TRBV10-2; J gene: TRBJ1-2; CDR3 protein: CASRGAGDNYGYTF
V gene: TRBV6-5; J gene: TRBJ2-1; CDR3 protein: CASSYGTSGYNEQFF
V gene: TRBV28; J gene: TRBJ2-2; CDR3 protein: CASSPAAVNTGELFF
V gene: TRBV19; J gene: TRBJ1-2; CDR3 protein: CASRTGLGGYTF
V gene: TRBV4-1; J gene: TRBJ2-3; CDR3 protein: CASSQQLAGGPGDTQYF
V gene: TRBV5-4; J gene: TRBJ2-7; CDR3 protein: CASGSTSVSPYEQYF
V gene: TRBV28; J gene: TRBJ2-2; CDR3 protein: CASTRFGGTGELFF
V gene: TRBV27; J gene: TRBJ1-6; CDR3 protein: CASSLGGGVNSPLHF
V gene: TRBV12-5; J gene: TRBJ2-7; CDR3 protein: CASGPGQGSYEQYF
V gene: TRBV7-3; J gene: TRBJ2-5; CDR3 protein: CASSPGQGAWETQYF